Following are 20 T cell receptor beta chains from one sample sequenced in a study of blood T cell repertoires in COVID-19. Sequencing was performed with immunoSEQ multiplex PCR; in TCRdb, only in-frame clones are kept and a portion is missing. The repertoire holds tens of thousands of clones, roughly nine tenths seen once, with roughly 1.5% in the top ten. The sequenced material came from peripheral blood. Source of these receptors: a man between 60 and 75 years old with acute or convalescent COVID-19.

This clone was seen a few times. CDR3 region: CASSERDRGSYEQYF. The CDR3 bases are TGTGCCAGCAGTGAACGGGACAGGGGGTCCTACGAGCAGTACTTC. This chain uses TRBV6-1 with TRBJ2-7, with 11 bases lining up with TRBD1. Looked up from germline, CDR1 is MNHNS and CDR2 is SASEGT. This CDR3 has 15 amino acids. V lost 2 bases to trimming and J lost 1 base; unmatched junction nucleotides: 1.

V is TRBV5-1 and J is TRBJ2-3, with 9 bases lining up with TRBD1. V lost 3 bases, J lost 10 bases, and 9 bases stayed unmatched. The germline V gene has CDR1 SGHRS and CDR2 YFSETQ. This CDR3 contains 14 residues. The DNA for the CDR3 is TGCGCCAGCAGCTCGGACAGGGGAAGAGGGGCGCAGTATTTT. This encodes CASSSDRGRGAQYF.

V is TRBV5-1 and J is TRBJ1-4, with 8 bases aligning to TRBD1. Germline V gene sequence: CDR1 SGHRS, CDR2 YFSETQ. CDR3 size: 14 residues. V trimming: 5 bases; J trimming: 4 bases; junction bases outside the gene matches: 4. The CDR3: CASSRTGNNEKLFF. Written as DNA, the CDR3 is TGCGCCAGCAGTAGGACAGGGAATAATGAAAAACTGTTTTTT.

The CDR3 sequence: CASSFEGDKGYGYTF. CDR3 nucleotide sequence: TGTGCCAGCAGTTTCGAGGGGGACAAAGGCTATGGCTACACCTTC. The gene calls are TRBV11-2 and TRBJ1-2; TRBD1 might be the D (6 bases). With 6 bases removed from V and 4 bases from J, the gap between germline ends came to 18 bases. There are 15 residues in the CDR3. Looked up from germline, CDR1 is SGHAT and CDR2 is FQNNGV.

In regard to this clone: Other nucleotide sequences from this sample produce the same CDR3. The chain carries TRBV9 and TRBJ2-7, with D unresolved. CDR3 length: 13 amino acids. Germline loops: CDR1 SGDLS, CDR2 YYNGEE. Trimming cost V 0 bases and J 0 bases, with 4 bases left between them. DNA of the CDR3: TGTGCCAGCAGCGTAGCAGGCTCCTACGAGCAGTACTTC. Residues: CASSVAGSYEQYF.

As to this clone: The sample contains more than one DNA sequence encoding this CDR3. The V and J genes are TRBV18 and TRBJ1-1; 11 positions match TRBD1. The CDR3 loop spans 14 amino acids. Germline assignment: CDR1 KGHSH and CDR2 LQKENI. Losses at the gene ends were 4 bases for V and 3 bases for J; bases not matched to a gene: 1. The CDR3 DNA reads TGTGCCAGCTCACTGGGACAGGGGGACACTGAAGCTTTCTTT. This translates into CASSLGQGDTEAFF.

CDR3 protein: CSVGQGVYEQYF. CDR3 coding DNA: TGCAGCGTAGGACAGGGGGTTTACGAGCAGTACTTC. V gene TRBV29-1 combines with J gene TRBJ2-7; 10 bases match TRBD1. Germline V CDR1 and CDR2: SQVTM, ANQGSEA. CDR3 length: 12 residues. V dropped 6 bases and J dropped 4; count of bases not matched to a gene: 3.

CDR3 sequence: CASSIPTGLNSPLHF. The CDR3 nucleotides read TGTGCCAGTAGTATCCCGACAGGATTGAATTCACCCCTCCACTTT. The J gene is TRBJ1-6, the V gene TRBV19; TRBD1 might be the D (6 bases). CDR1 LNHDA and CDR2 SQIVND come from the germline V gene (reference sequence). Deletions cut 3 bases from V and 7 bases from J, with 13 bases between. CDR3 length equals 15 residues.

This chain joins TRBV27 and TRBJ1-2, with 7 positions matching TRBD1. The trim removed 3 bases at V and 8 bases at J, leaving 15 bases unmatched. CDR3 length equals 16 residues. The germline V gene has CDR1 MNHEY and CDR2 SMNVEV (reference sequence). The CDR3 region is CASSFRQGTYSQGYTF. The CDR3 nucleotides read TGTGCCAGCAGTTTTAGACAGGGAACCTACTCCCAAGGCTACACCTTC.

The chain is built from TRBV6-1 and TRBJ1-5, with a tentative D call TRBD1 (6 bases). Germline V gene data show CDR1 as MNHNS and CDR2 as SASEGT. V lost 1 base and J 2 bases, leaving 9 bases between the germline ends. The CDR3 length is 15 residues. CDR3 protein: CASSEVAGGNQPQHF. The CDR3 nucleotides are TGTGCCAGCAGTGAAGTGGCAGGGGGCAATCAGCCCCAGCATTTT.

The V and J genes are TRBV2 and TRBJ2-2; the D gene is possibly TRBD1 (7 bases). Looked up from germline, CDR1 is SNHLY and CDR2 is FYNNEI. V was clipped by 3 bases and J by 13 bases, with 15 bases between them. This CDR3 contains 13 residues. In nucleotides, the CDR3 is TGTGCCAGCAGTGAGGGTCAGGGGGGAAGGCTGTTTTTT. It translates to CASSEGQGGRLFF.

The V gene is TRBV19, the J gene TRBJ2-1; TRBD1 matches 9 bases. This CDR3 is built from 15 residues. Per the germline V gene, CDR1 is LNHDA and CDR2 is SQIVND (reference sequence). V shed 5 bases, J shed 10 bases, and the junction held 12 bases outside the gene matches. CDR3 in amino acids: CASSLGTGQGYEQFF. Written as DNA, the CDR3 is TGTGCCAGTAGTCTCGGGACAGGGCAGGGTTACGAGCAGTTCTTC.

The V call is TRBV18, the J call TRBJ2-7; D remains unclear. The CDR3 consists of 13 residues. Germline CDR1 is KGHSH and CDR2 is LQKENI. Trimming stripped 2 bases from V and 1 base from J, with 6 bases between. The CDR3, as DNA: TGTGCCAGCTCACCAGAGGTATCCTACGAGCAGTACTTC. It codes for CASSPEVSYEQYF.

This sequence joins TRBV27 and TRBJ2-3, with 7 positions matching TRBD2. CDR1 and CDR2 from the germline V gene are MNHEY and SMNVEV (reference sequence). V shed 4 bases, J shed 2 bases, and the junction held 6 bases outside the gene matches. This CDR3 is built from 15 residues. For the CDR3, the DNA is TGTGCCAGCAGTTCGCGGGGGACCTACACAGATACGCAGTATTTT. This translates into CASSSRGTYTDTQYF.

V usage is TRBV5-1 and J usage is TRBJ2-3; D gene unclear. The CDR3 length is 18 residues. Per the germline V gene, CDR1 is SGHRS and CDR2 is YFSETQ. Trimming left V 0 bases short and J 2 bases short, with 19 bases between. The CDR3, as DNA: TGCGCCAGCAGCTTGGGTCCTCTTGGCGGCCAGTTCACAGATACGCAGTATTTT. It codes for CASSLGPLGGQFTDTQYF.

The chain carries TRBV19 and TRBJ1-1; 9 bases fit TRBD1. The germline V gene encodes CDR1 LNHDA and CDR2 SQIVND (reference sequence). V was clipped by 3 bases and J by 9 bases; unmatched bases: 8. This CDR3 is built from 14 residues. CDR3 bases: TGTGCCAGTAGTATCCCGGGACAGGGTTTACAAGCTTTCTTT. Translating it yields CASSIPGQGLQAFF.

This clone was found a few times. This chain joins TRBV3-1 (or the pseudogene TRBV3-2) and TRBJ1-1, with D possibly being TRBD1 (5 bases). Between the trimmed V and J ends, which lost 6 bases and 3 bases, there was a span of 14 bases. The CDR3 runs to 14 residues. The V gene's germline CDR1 is LGHDT and CDR2 YNNKEL (reference sequence). As DNA, the CDR3 is TGTGCCAGCAGTCATGGTGCCAGGGACACTGAAGCTTTCTTT. This sequence encodes CASSHGARDTEAFF.

The chain carries TRBV6-5 and TRBJ1-2, with 8 bases identical to TRBD1. Germline trimming cut 6 bases from V and 3 bases from J; bases unmatched to any gene: 9. The germline gives CDR1 MNHEY, CDR2 SVGAGI. The CDR3 spans 15 residues. The CDR3 here is CASSWTGLGDYGYTF. CDR3 in DNA: TGTGCCAGCAGCTGGACAGGGCTGGGGGACTATGGCTACACCTTC.

The V gene is TRBV9, the J gene TRBJ1-5, with D possibly being TRBD1 (6 bases). Germline lookup yields CDR1 SGDLS and CDR2 YYNGEE. V dropped 1 base and J dropped 7 bases, with 15 bases sitting between them. There are 15 residues in the CDR3. CDR3 sequence: CASSVSAGADQPQHF. The CDR3 DNA reads TGTGCCAGCAGCGTATCCGCAGGGGCGGACCAGCCCCAGCATTTT.

This clone is a singleton in its sample. The rearrangement uses TRBV6-5 and TRBJ1-4; no firm D call. V was cut by 2 bases and J by 0 bases, with 7 bases left in between. Per the germline V gene, CDR1 is MNHEY and CDR2 is SVGAGI. This CDR3 has 15 amino acids. CDR3 coding DNA: TGTGCCAGCAGTTACATGAGTGCAACTAATGAAAAACTGTTTTTT. It specifies CASSYMSATNEKLFF.